This record covers a single T cell receptor (beta chain). No antigen is known for it. Each and every patient relapsed after autologous stem cell transplantation, and patients got differing brentuximab vedotin exposure. The assay was immunoSEQ multiplex PCR, and TCRdb's table has in-frame clones only and misses some. The sample carries 23,000 or so clones, 65% to 85% recorded once. The data are from a study of PD-1 blockade in classical Hodgkin lymphoma. Study-level results: It was reported that newly diagnosed patients had less baseline TCR diversity than healthy donors. Nivolumab starters within 1 year of ASCT were excluded.

Trimming removed 8 bases at V and 8 bases at J, with 12 bases between. The CDR3 has 11 residues. Germline assignment: CDR1 MNHNY and CDR2 SVGAGI (reference sequence). This sequence originates from a human donor with classical Hodgkin lymphoma. The material was peripheral blood mononuclear cells (PBMCs), obtained before the second cycle of nivolumab. The chain links TRBV6-6 to TRBJ1-2, with D possibly matching TRBD1 (6 bases). In nucleotides, the CDR3 is TGTGCCAGCCGCCAGGGGCTGGGCTACACCTTC. Translation gives CASRQGLGYTF.